This T cell receptor (beta chain) was sequenced for a study of blood T cell repertoires in COVID-19. Study information: Researchers got acute and convalescent COVID-19 samples from the United States, Italy and Spain.

This CDR3 region has 14 residues. Germline V CDR1 and CDR2: SEHNR, FQNEAQ (reference sequence). The V gene end was trimmed by 4 bases and the J gene end by 3 bases; junction bases not matched to a gene: 6. This table comes from immunoSEQ multiplex PCR, and its TCRdb copy is limited to in-frame clones, with some not included. Of 130,000 to 150,000 clones listed, roughly 88% are singletons. The TCR originated in a woman aged 50 to 65 with acute or convalescent COVID-19. This chain connects TRBV7-9 to TRBJ2-7; 7 nucleotides agree with TRBD1. The sequencing sample was made of peripheral blood. The CDR3 spells CASSWGTDHYEQYF. The CDR3, as DNA: TGTGCCAGCAGCTGGGGGACAGACCACTACGAGCAGTACTTC.